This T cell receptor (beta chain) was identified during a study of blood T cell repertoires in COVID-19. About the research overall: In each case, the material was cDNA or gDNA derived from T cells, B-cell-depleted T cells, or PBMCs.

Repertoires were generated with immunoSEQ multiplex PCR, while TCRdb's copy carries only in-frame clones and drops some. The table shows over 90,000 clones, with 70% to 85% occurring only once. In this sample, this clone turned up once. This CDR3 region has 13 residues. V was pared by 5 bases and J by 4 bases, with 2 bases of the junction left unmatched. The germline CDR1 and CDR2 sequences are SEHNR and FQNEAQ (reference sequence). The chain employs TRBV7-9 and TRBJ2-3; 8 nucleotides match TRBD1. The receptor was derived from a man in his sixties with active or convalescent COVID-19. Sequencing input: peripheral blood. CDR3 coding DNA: TGTGCCAGCAGCACACAGGGGGCAGATACGCAGTATTTT. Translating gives CASSTQGADTQYF.